Listed below are T cell receptor beta chains from one sample, sequenced in a study of T cells in Graves' hyperthyroidism and ophthalmopathy. Each CDR3 protein gets one entry after TCRdb re-called the multiplex PCR reads with MiXCR. The sample includes roughly 100,000 distinct CDR3 sequences, around 37% of them seen just once. The sample consisted of peripheral blood or thyroid tissue (not recorded which). These receptors were obtained from a woman under 40 with Graves' hyperthyroidism. Each CDR3 is given with its conserved first and last residue. A D gene is named only where the DNA matches it firmly. The listing skips clone size in some rows; elsewhere it reads once, few, many or a size class.

>NA|TRBJ2-3|TRBD1|TRBV7-8
CASSHTRGQGADTQSF
TGTGCCAGCAGCCACACCCGCGGACAGGGAGCAGATACGCAGTCTTTT
>many|TRBJ2-7|NA|TRBV9
CASSVGGAHSTEQYF
TGTGCCAGCAGCGTAGGGGGGGCCCACTCCACCGAGCAGTACTTC
>NA|TRBJ1-2|TRBD1|TRBV6-1
CAISPRQGDGYTF
TGTGCCATCAGCCCAAGACAGGGAGATGGCTACACCTTC
>many|TRBJ2-3|NA|TRBV7-9
CASSLAVGTHSTDTQYF
TGTGCCAGCAGCTTAGCAGTCGGGACACATAGCACAGATACGCAGTATTTT
>few|TRBJ2-2|NA|TRBV28
CASSPTGGRDGELFF
TGTGCCAGCAGCCCGACAGGCGGGCGGGACGGGGAGCTGTTTTTT
>many|TRBJ1-5|TRBD1|TRBV20-1
CSARDPDRVVCLGFLNQPQHF
TGCAGTGCTAGAGATCCGGACAGGGTAGTATGCCTAGGATTCTTAAATCAGCCCCAGCATTTT
>many|TRBJ2-7|NA|TRBV5-1
CASSTQNDEQYF
TGCGCCAGCAGCACTCAAAACGACGAGCAGTACTTC
>few|TRBJ2-7|TRBD1|TRBV6-5
CASRSTGGQFEQYF
TGTGCCAGCAGATCTACAGGGGGCCAGTTCGAGCAGTACTTC
>many|TRBJ2-5|TRBD2|TRBV7-9
CASSLIGGTQETQYF
TGTGCCAGCAGCTTAATCGGGGGGACCCAAGAGACCCAGTACTTC
>many|TRBJ1-1|NA|TRBV7-3
CASSDGGEAFF
TGTGCCAGCAGCGACGGGGGTGAAGCTTTCTTT
>NA|TRBJ1-1|NA|TRBV15
CATSRVRRTGELYTEAFF
TGTGCCACCAGCAGAGTTAGGCGCACCGGGGAGCTGTACACTGAAGCTTTCTTT
>NA|TRBJ1-1|TRBD1|TRBV12-3/TRBV12-4
CASRRPMTGGTEAFF
TGTGCCAGCAGACGCCCCATGACAGGGGGCACTGAAGCTTTCTTT
>NA|TRBJ1-5|NA|TRBV7-3
CASSPDPGVRPRHF
TGTGCCAGCAGCCCGGACCCGGGGGTTCGGCCCCGGCATTTC
>NA|TRBJ1-6|NA|TRBV15
CATSRDRGPNSPLHF
TGTGCCACCAGCAGAGACCGCGGACCAAATTCACCCCTCCACTTT
>NA|TRBJ2-7|TRBD1|TRBV5-1
CASSTGTGARSYEQYF
TGCGCCAGCAGCACCGGGACAGGGGCTAGGTCCTACGAGCAGTACTTC
>few|TRBJ1-2|TRBD1|TRBV12-3/TRBV12-4
CASSPGTGNGYTF
TGTGCCAGCAGTCCTGGGACAGGGAATGGCTACACCTTC
>many|TRBJ1-5|NA|TRBV16
CASSQRPPGSSNQPQHF
TGTGCCAGCAGCCAAAGGCCACCAGGGTCCAGCAATCAGCCCCAGCATTTT
>many|TRBJ1-2|NA|TRBV7-2
CASSPESNYGYTF
TGTGCCAGCAGCCCGGAGTCCAACTATGGCTACACCTTC
>NA|TRBJ2-7|NA|TRBV2
CASSCGHDDYEQYF
TGTGCCAGCAGTTGCGGTCACGACGACTACGAGCAGTACTTC
>many|TRBJ2-5|NA|TRBV4-2
CASSQGWETQYF
TGTGCCAGCAGCCAGGGTTGGGAGACCCAGTACTTC
>few|TRBJ2-7|NA|TRBV6-1
CASSSWQGTYEQYF
TGTGCCAGCAGTTCCTGGCAGGGGACCTACGAGCAGTACTTC
>many|TRBJ2-5|TRBD2|TRBV5-1
CASSSGLAGAETQYF
TGCGCCAGCAGCTCGGGACTAGCGGGAGCCGAGACCCAGTACTTC
>NA|TRBJ2-2|TRBD2|TRBV20-1
CSAFGLAGGGTGELFF
TGCAGTGCTTTCGGACTAGCGGGAGGGGGCACCGGGGAGCTGTTTTTT
>many|TRBJ1-1|NA|TRBV5-1
CASSPPGEGNTEAFF
TGCGCCAGCAGCCCGCCGGGTGAAGGGAACACTGAAGCTTTCTTT
>many|TRBJ1-4|NA|TRBV20-1
CSAPFRGEGEKLFF
TGCAGTGCTCCCTTCAGGGGCGAGGGCGAAAAACTGTTTTTT
>few|TRBJ2-3|TRBD2|TRBV20-1
CSAAGLAGGLSTDTQYF
TGCAGTGCAGCGGGACTAGCGGGAGGATTAAGCACAGATACGCAGTATTTT
>NA|TRBJ2-7|TRBD1|TRBV28
CASSFMDRAYEQYF
TGTGCCAGCAGTTTTATGGACAGGGCCTACGAGCAGTACTTC
>many|TRBJ1-6|NA|TRBV9
CASSVVPGGAYNSPLHF
TGTGCCAGCAGCGTAGTCCCCGGAGGCGCCTATAATTCACCCCTCCACTTT
>many|TRBJ2-2|NA|TRBV7-3
CASSLASAGELFF
TGTGCCAGCAGCCTGGCTAGCGCCGGGGAGCTGTTTTTT
>many|TRBJ1-2|NA|TRBV5-1
CASREADAGGGYTF
TGCGCCAGCAGGGAAGCGGACGCGGGCGGCGGCTACACCTTC
>NA|TRBJ1-5|TRBD1|TRBV28
CASSLQGEGQPQHF
TGTGCCAGCAGTTTACAGGGGGAAGGGCAGCCCCAGCATTTT
>NA|TRBJ2-2|NA|TRBV15
CATSSEGRTGELFF
TGTGCCACCAGCAGTGAGGGGAGAACCGGGGAGCTGTTTTTT
>NA|TRBJ2-7|TRBD2|TRBV2
CASSAGLAGGPYEQYF
TGTGCCAGCAGTGCTGGCCTGGCGGGAGGGCCTTACGAGCAGTACTTC
>many|TRBJ2-7|NA|TRBV7-8
CASSLARKGYPYEQYF
TGTGCCAGCAGCTTAGCGCGGAAGGGCTATCCCTACGAGCAGTACTTC
>many|TRBJ1-1|NA|TRBV7-2
CASSTRGGTEAFF
TGTGCCAGCAGCACCAGGGGTGGGACTGAAGCTTTCTTT
>NA|TRBJ1-5|TRBD1|TRBV10-3
CAISKDRGDQPQHF
TGTGCCATCAGTAAGGACAGGGGGGATCAGCCCCAGCATTTT
>many|TRBJ1-1|NA|TRBV5-1
CASSLGDGDTEAFF
TGCGCCAGCAGCTTGGGGGACGGTGACACTGAAGCTTTCTTT
>NA|TRBJ2-5|NA|TRBV20-1
CSAHVGLADGTQYF
TGCAGTGCTCACGTGGGATTGGCGGACGGGACCCAGTACTTC
>NA|TRBJ1-2|NA|TRBV15
CATSSPGQLYGYTF
TGTGCCACCAGCAGCCCGGGGCAGCTCTATGGCTACACCTTC
>NA|TRBJ2-7|TRBD1|TRBV29-1
CSVRDRGNEQYF
TGCAGCGTTAGGGACAGGGGTAACGAGCAGTACTTC
>NA|TRBJ1-2|TRBD1|TRBV20-1
CSARPGQGGGYGYTF
TGCAGTGCTAGACCCGGACAGGGGGGCGGCTATGGCTACACCTTC
>many|TRBJ2-2|TRBD2|TRBV19
CASSKGLVDTGELFF
TGTGCCAGTAGTAAAGGACTAGTCGACACCGGGGAGCTGTTTTTT
>many|TRBJ2-5|TRBD1|TRBV7-9
CASSWDSFQETQYF
TGTGCCAGCAGCTGGGACAGTTTTCAAGAGACCCAGTACTTC
>few|TRBJ1-5|NA|TRBV27
CASSLWAGGNQPQHF
TGTGCCAGCAGTTTGTGGGCAGGAGGCAATCAGCCCCAGCATTTT
>many|TRBJ1-3|NA|TRBV30
CAWSGSFSGNTIYF
TGTGCCTGGAGCGGATCCTTCTCTGGAAACACCATATATTTT
>NA|TRBJ2-7|TRBD2|TRBV28
CASSPHGGLGSPYEQYF
TGTGCCAGCAGTCCCCACGGGGGGTTGGGTTCTCCCTACGAGCAGTACTTC
>many|TRBJ1-4|NA|TRBV13
CASSLYRHEKLFF
TGTGCCAGCAGCCTATACAGGCATGAAAAACTGTTTTTT
>few|TRBJ2-1|TRBD2|TRBV20-1
CSARDGSASGRVNEQFF
TGCAGTGCTAGAGATGGATCGGCTAGCGGGAGGGTCAATGAGCAGTTCTTC
>many|TRBJ1-2|NA|TRBV5-1
CASSARPLPFYGYTF
TGCGCCAGCAGCGCCCGACCCCTTCCTTTCTATGGCTACACCTTC
>many|TRBJ2-7|NA|TRBV6-5
CASSSRVRTYEQYF
TGTGCCAGCAGTTCCAGGGTTCGCACCTACGAGCAGTACTTC
>many|TRBJ1-5|NA|TRBV11-2
CASSRGIYGNQPQHF
TGTGCCAGCAGCCGCGGGATCTATGGCAATCAGCCCCAGCATTTT
>many|TRBJ2-7|TRBD1|TRBV6-5
CASSPRGGGEQYF
TGTGCCAGCAGCCCTCGAGGGGGCGGCGAGCAGTACTTC
>NA|TRBJ2-6|NA|TRBV2
CASSARGAPGANVLTF
TGTGCCAGCAGTGCCCGGGGAGCCCCTGGGGCCAACGTCCTGACTTTC
>NA|TRBJ2-5|TRBD2|TRBV12-3/TRBV12-4
CASSWPGLIETQYF
TGTGCCAGCAGTTGGCCGGGACTAATAGAGACCCAGTACTTC